These T cell receptor beta chains were read from a single sample in a study of regulatory T cells in long-lasting Graves disease. TCRdb reprocessed the multiplex PCR reads via MiXCR and lists one record per CDR3 protein. The table records about 210,000 distinct CDR3 sequences, around a fifth of them present only once. These records were also assigned to another study, of T cells in Graves' hyperthyroidism and ophthalmopathy.

The sample consisted of peripheral blood mononuclear cells (PBMCs), taken at new diagnosis, from a patient treated with antithyroid drugs. The receptor source for this set is a woman aged 30 to 39 with Graves disease. CDR3s include the opening cysteine and the closing phenylalanine or tryptophan. Each record gives: clone size, D gene, V gene, J gene, CDR3 protein, CDR3 DNA. The D gene is left open where the match is weak. Clone size appears in some rows only: once, few, many, or a class for an expanded clone.

>many|.|TRBV3-1|TRBJ1-2
CASSQGHDGHYGYTF
TGTGCCAGCAGCCAAGGGCATGATGGACACTATGGCTACACCTTC
>many|.|TRBV11-2|TRBJ2-3
CASSLGALATDTQYF
TGTGCCAGCAGCTTAGGAGCCCTAGCCACAGATACGCAGTATTTT
>.|.|TRBV4-2|TRBJ2-7
CASSQEEAGPYEQYF
TGTGCCAGCAGCCAAGAAGAGGCGGGGCCTTACGAGCAGTACTTC
>.|TRBD2|TRBV12-3/TRBV12-4|TRBJ2-3
CASRNLAGLTDTQYF
TGTGCCAGCAGAAACCTAGCGGGGCTTACAGATACGCAGTATTTT
>many|.|TRBV9|TRBJ2-1
CASSVGGNSYNEQFF
TGTGCCAGCAGCGTAGGGGGGAACTCCTACAATGAGCAGTTCTTC
>many|.|TRBV28|TRBJ1-5
CASSSWTGSGNQPQHF
TGTGCCAGCAGTTCTTGGACGGGGTCAGGCAATCAGCCCCAGCATTTT
>many|TRBD1|TRBV4-1|TRBJ2-2
CASSQDTQGANTGELFF
TGCGCCAGCAGCCAAGATACACAGGGGGCGAACACCGGGGAGCTGTTTTTT
>many|.|TRBV7-9|TRBJ2-3
CASSLASPADTQYF
TGTGCCAGCAGCTTAGCGAGTCCTGCAGATACGCAGTATTTT
>many|.|TRBV7-9|TRBJ1-6
CASSRQDSPLHF
TGTGCCAGCAGCCGTCAGGATTCACCCCTCCACTTT
>many|.|TRBV2|TRBJ2-7
CASSPAPREQYF
TGTGCCAGCAGCCCAGCCCCTCGCGAGCAGTACTTC